The 9 T cell receptor beta chains below were found in one sample sequenced in a study of brain T cells in children with intractable seizures. Indicated time point: blood from clinic visit 5 months post-surgery; TSC patient then seizure free. Using immunoSEQ multiplex PCR, the repertoire was profiled, and TCRdb retains in-frame clones only, with some absent. Of 340,000 or so clones in the sample, more than 85% were seen once. The specimen was peripheral blood, collected approximately 5 months after surgery. The receptors shown here come from a boy younger than two with tuberous sclerosis and intractable seizures.

V usage is TRBV12-5 and J usage is TRBJ2-7; D possibly corresponds to TRBD2 (6 bases). The V and J ends lost 2 bases and 3 bases respectively, with 17 bases between them. The CDR3 is made up of 16 amino acids. Looked up from germline, CDR1 is LGHNT and CDR2 is FRNRAP. The CDR3 is CASGLNGRHAFYEQYF. In nucleotides, the CDR3 is TGTGCTAGTGGTTTGAACGGGAGACACGCCTTCTACGAGCAGTACTTC.

The J gene is TRBJ1-1, the V gene TRBV11-2; tentative D call: TRBD1 (5 bases). The CDR3 runs 12 residues. CDR1 and CDR2 from the germline V gene are SGHAT and FQNNGV. V dropped 5 bases and J dropped 9 bases, with 13 bases sitting between them. The DNA of the CDR3 is TGTGCCAGCAGCCGGGACCGCTTGCAAGCTTTCTTT. Translation gives CASSRDRLQAFF.

The J gene is TRBJ1-2, the V gene TRBV5-4, with D perhaps matching TRBD1 (5 bases). The CDR3 totals 14 residues. The ends were cut back, 2 bases at V and 0 bases at J, with 8 bases in the middle. Per germline, CDR1 SGHNT and CDR2 YYREEE (reference sequence). The CDR3: CASSFGGANYGYTF. CDR3 nucleotide sequence: TGTGCCAGCAGCTTCGGGGGAGCTAACTATGGCTACACCTTC.

The chain has TRBV7-9 and TRBJ2-3; D might be TRBD2 (5 bases). Trimming stripped 6 bases from V and 7 bases from J, with 17 bases between. The CDR3 contains 14 residues. Germline V lookup: CDR1 SEHNR, CDR2 FQNEAQ (reference sequence). As DNA, the CDR3 is TGTGCCAGCAGTATTGAAACCGAGGGTAATACGCAGTATTTT. Encoded protein: CASSIETEGNTQYF. Full variable domain (outside the CDR3, taken from reference TRBV7-9 and TRBJ2-3): DTGVSQNPRHKITKRGQNVTFRCDPISEHNRLYWYRQTLGQGPEFLTYFQNEAQLEKSRLLSDRFSAERPKGSFSTLEIQRTEQGDSAMYLCASSIETEGNTQYFGPGTRLTVL.

The V gene is TRBV5-1, the J gene TRBJ2-3; D tentatively reads TRBD1 or TRBD2 (5 bases each). Between the trimmed V and J ends, which lost 4 bases and 0 bases, there was a span of 9 bases. The CDR3 contains 14 residues. CDR1 and CDR2 from the germline V gene are SGHRS and YFSETQ. CDR3 sequence: CASSSGDSTDTQYF. DNA for the CDR3: TGCGCCAGCAGCAGTGGGGACAGCACAGATACGCAGTATTTT.

The chain uses TRBV28 and TRBJ2-7, with 7 bases lining up with TRBD1. CDR1 and CDR2 (germline): MDHEN, SYDVKM. J gave up 3 bases and V 6 bases, and 8 bases lay outside the gene matches. The CDR3 sequence is 14 residues long. Written as DNA, the CDR3 is TGTGCCAGCAGAGGACGACAGGGCGTCTACGAGCAGTACTTC. It is translated as CASRGRQGVYEQYF.

The V gene is TRBV9, the J gene TRBJ1-1; unclear D gene. Germline V gene lookup returns CDR1 SGDLS and CDR2 YYNGEE. This CDR3 is 13 amino acids long. V gave up 0 bases and J gave up 3 bases, with 6 bases separating them. The CDR3 nucleotides are TGTGCCAGCAGCGTAGCCACTGACACTGAAGCTTTCTTT. Its translation is CASSVATDTEAFF.

This chain uses TRBV6-1 with TRBJ2-2; no reliable D call. Trimming cost V 0 bases and J 6 bases, with 11 bases left between them. The CDR3 has 15 residues. Germline V gene sequence: CDR1 MNHNS, CDR2 SASEGT. The CDR3 reads CASSEAPGWAGELFF. The CDR3 DNA reads as TGTGCCAGCAGTGAAGCGCCTGGATGGGCCGGGGAGCTGTTTTTT.

J is TRBJ1-2 and V is TRBV7-6; TRBD1 is a possible D gene (6 bases). This CDR3 is 14 amino acids long. The germline gives CDR1 SGHVS, CDR2 FNYEAQ. V was clipped by 1 base and J by 6 bases, with 12 bases between them. CDR3 sequence: CASSLEGVFDGYTF. CDR3 DNA sequence: TGTGCCAGCAGCTTAGAGGGGGTCTTTGATGGCTACACCTTC.